These 4 T cell receptor beta chains were sequenced from one sample in a study of CDR3 diversity in severe acne. Via MiXCR, TCRdb re-called the PCR reads, giving one row per CDR3 protein. Here the sample spans approximately 90,000 distinct CDR3 sequences, 45% to 50% being singletons. The sample was blood. Every receptor here comes from a male donor with severe acne vulgaris.

This clonotype was detected once. Sequence at one end of the junction differs from germline and may be a read error. V is TRBV13 and J is TRBJ2-1, with TRBD2 identical over 9 bases. The CDR3 has 16 amino acids. Germline loops: CDR1 PRHDT, CDR2 FYEKMQ (reference sequence). In nucleotides, the CDR3 is TGTGCCAGCAGTGAAGGAGGACTAGCGTCCTTCAATGAGCAGTTCTTC. This translates into CASSEGGLASFNEQFF.

The chain combines TRBV10-2 with TRBJ2-2; maybe TRBD2 (6 bases). Germline V gene lookup returns CDR1 WSHSY and CDR2 SAAADI. CDR3 length: 15 amino acids. The ends were cut back, 2 bases at V and 6 bases at J, with 13 bases in the middle. The CDR3 here is CASSEPYAGSGELFF. The CDR3, as DNA: TGCGCCAGCAGTGAGCCCTACGCGGGATCCGGGGAGCTGTTTTTT.

The rearrangement joins TRBV5-6 to TRBJ2-7; D is unclear. The germline V and J ends were trimmed by 1 base and 0 bases, with 14 bases remaining between them. CDR1 is SGHDT and CDR2 is YYEEEE in the germline V gene. The CDR3 has 16 residues. This chain's CDR3 is CASSLFSERFSYEQYF. The DNA of the CDR3 is TGTGCCAGCAGCTTGTTTTCGGAACGGTTCTCCTACGAGCAGTACTTC.

On this clonotype: A much more abundant neighbour one base away suggests this may be a read error. V and J are TRBV10-3 and TRBJ1-4, with D possibly being TRBD1 (5 bases). The CDR3 extends over 14 amino acids. The germline gives CDR1 ENHRY, CDR2 SYGVKD. The V end lost 6 bases, the J end lost 7 bases, and 15 bases lay between the germline ends. CDR3 nucleotide sequence: TGTGCCATCAGGGGGACGGCCCAGAGTGAAAAACTGTTTTTT. This codes for CAIRGTAQSEKLFF.